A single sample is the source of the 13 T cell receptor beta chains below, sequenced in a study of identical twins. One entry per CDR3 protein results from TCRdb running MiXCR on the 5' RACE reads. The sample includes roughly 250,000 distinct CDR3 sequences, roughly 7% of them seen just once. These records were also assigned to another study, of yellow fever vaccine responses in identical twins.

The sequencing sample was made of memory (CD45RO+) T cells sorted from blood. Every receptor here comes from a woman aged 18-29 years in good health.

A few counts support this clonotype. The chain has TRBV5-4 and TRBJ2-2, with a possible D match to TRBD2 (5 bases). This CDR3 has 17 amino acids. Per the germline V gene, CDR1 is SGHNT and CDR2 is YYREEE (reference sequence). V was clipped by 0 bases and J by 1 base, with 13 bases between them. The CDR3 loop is CASSLGVLGRNTGELFF. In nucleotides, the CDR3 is TGTGCCAGCAGCTTGGGAGTTTTGGGGAGGAACACCGGGGAGCTGTTTTTT. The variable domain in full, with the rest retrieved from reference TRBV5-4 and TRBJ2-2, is ETGVTQSPTHLIKTRGQQVTLRCSSQSGHNTVSWYQQALGQGPQFIFQYYREEENGRGNFPPRFSGLQFPNYSSELNVNALELDDSALYLCASSLGVLGRNTGELFFGEGSRLTVL.

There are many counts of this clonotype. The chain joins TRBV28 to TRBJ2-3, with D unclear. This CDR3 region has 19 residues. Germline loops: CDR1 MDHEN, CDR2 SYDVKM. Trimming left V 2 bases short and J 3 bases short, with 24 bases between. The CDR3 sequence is CASSLSVGPAVLQTDTQYF. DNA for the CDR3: TGTGCCAGCAGTTTAAGCGTCGGGCCAGCAGTACTACAGACAGATACGCAGTATTTT.

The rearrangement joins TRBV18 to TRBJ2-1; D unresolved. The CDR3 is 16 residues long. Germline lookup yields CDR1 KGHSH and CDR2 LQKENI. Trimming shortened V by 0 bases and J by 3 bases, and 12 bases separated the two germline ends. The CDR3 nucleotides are TGTGCCAGCTCACCACCGTCCGCGATTAGCTACAATGAGCAGTTCTTC. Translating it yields CASSPPSAISYNEQFF. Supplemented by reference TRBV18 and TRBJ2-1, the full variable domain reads NAGVMQNPRHLVRRRGQEARLRCSPMKGHSHVYWYRQLPEEGLKFMVYLQKENIIDESGMPKERFSAEFPKEGPSILRIQQVVRGDSAAYFCASSPPSAISYNEQFFGPGTRLTVL.

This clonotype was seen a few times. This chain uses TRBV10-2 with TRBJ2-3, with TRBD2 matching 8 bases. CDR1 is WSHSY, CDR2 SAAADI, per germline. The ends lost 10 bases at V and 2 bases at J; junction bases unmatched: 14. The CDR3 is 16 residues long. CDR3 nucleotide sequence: TGCGCCACCGCACCCAGCGGGACTAGATACACAGATACGCAGTATTTT. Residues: CATAPSGTRYTDTQYF.

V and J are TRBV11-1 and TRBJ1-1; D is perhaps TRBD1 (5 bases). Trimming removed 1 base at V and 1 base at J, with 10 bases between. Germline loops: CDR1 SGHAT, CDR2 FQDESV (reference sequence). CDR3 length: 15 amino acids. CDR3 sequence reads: CASSLEGRANTEAFF. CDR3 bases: TGTGCCAGCAGCTTAGAGGGCAGGGCGAACACTGAAGCTTTCTTT.

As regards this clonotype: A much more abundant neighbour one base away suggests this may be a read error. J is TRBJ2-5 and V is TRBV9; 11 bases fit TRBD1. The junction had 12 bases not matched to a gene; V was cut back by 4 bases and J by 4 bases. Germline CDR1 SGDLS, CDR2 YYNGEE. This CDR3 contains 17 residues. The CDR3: CASSHNPGTGGRETQYF. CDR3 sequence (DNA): TGTGCCAGCAGCCATAATCCCGGGACAGGGGGACGAGAGACCCAGTACTTC. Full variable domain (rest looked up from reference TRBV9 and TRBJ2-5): DSGVTQTPKHLITATGQRVTLRCSPRSGDLSVYWYQQSLDQGLQFLIQYYNGEERAKGNILERFSAQQFPDLHSELNLSSLELGDSALYFCASSHNPGTGGRETQYFGPGTRLLVL.

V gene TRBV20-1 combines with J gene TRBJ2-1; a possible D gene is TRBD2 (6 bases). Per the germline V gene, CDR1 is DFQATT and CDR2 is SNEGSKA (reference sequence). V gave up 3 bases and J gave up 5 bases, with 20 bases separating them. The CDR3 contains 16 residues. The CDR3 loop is CSASPSHAGTNNEQFF. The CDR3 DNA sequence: TGCAGTGCTAGCCCTAGCCACGCGGGAACGAACAATGAGCAGTTCTTC.

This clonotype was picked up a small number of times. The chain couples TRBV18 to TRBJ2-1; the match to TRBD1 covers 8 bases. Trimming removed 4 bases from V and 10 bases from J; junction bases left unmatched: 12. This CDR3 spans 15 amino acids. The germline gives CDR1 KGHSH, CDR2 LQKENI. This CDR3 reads CASSQQGVPLGEQFF. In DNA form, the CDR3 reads TGTGCCAGCTCACAACAGGGGGTTCCTTTAGGGGAGCAGTTCTTC.

CDR3 residues: CSARDRLAGGPNIYEQYF. The CDR3, as DNA: TGCAGTGCTAGAGATCGGCTAGCGGGAGGGCCGAATATCTACGAGCAGTACTTC. The chain combines TRBV20-1 with TRBJ2-7; TRBD2 matches 12 bases. Unmatched junction bases numbered 12, after V lost 0 bases and J lost 3 bases. Germline V gene lookup returns CDR1 DFQATT and CDR2 SNEGSKA (reference sequence). CDR3 length: 18 residues.

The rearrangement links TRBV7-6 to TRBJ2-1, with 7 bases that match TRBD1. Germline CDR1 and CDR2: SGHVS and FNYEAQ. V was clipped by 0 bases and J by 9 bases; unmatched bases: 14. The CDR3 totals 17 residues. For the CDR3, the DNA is TGTGCCAGCAGCTTAGCGCAGCAGGGGGTCCTGGGTGGTGAGCAGTTCTTC. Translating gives CASSLAQQGVLGGEQFF.

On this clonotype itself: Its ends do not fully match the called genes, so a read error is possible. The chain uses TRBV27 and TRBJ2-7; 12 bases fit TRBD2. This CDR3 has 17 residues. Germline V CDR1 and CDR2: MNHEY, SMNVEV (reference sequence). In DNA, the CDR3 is TGTGCCAGCAGTTGGGAAATGACTAGCGGGAGCTCCCACGAGCAGTACTTC. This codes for CASSWEMTSGSSHEQYF.

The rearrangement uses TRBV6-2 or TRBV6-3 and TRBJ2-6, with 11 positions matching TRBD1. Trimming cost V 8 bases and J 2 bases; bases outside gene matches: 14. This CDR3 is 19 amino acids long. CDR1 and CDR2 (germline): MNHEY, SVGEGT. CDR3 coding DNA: TGTGCCAGCCTGCAAGTTCCGGGACAGGGGGTGGCTGGGGCCAACGTCCTGACTTTC. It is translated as CASLQVPGQGVAGANVLTF.

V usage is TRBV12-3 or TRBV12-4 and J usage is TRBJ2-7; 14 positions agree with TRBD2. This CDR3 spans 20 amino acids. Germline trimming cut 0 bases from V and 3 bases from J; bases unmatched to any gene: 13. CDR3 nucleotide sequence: TGTGCCAGCAGTTTAGCTTTGGGGACTAGCGGGAGAGCCGTTAACTACGAGCAGTACTTC. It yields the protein CASSLALGTSGRAVNYEQYF.